This T cell receptor (beta chain) is drawn from a study of T cell responses to AZD1222 COVID-19 vaccine. Study-level results: Two AZD1222 doses significantly raised spike-specific TCR breadth and depth over controls.

The repertoire was sequenced with immunoSEQ multiplex PCR; TCRdb's copy has only in-frame clones and lacks some. The sample consists of 90,000 to 120,000 clones, around 90% of them appearing once. This clone was picked up one time. Its antigen remains unidentified. V was shortened by 4 bases and J by 7 bases, with 5 bases between the two germline ends. The CDR3 has 11 amino acids. Germline lookup yields CDR1 LGHNA and CDR2 YSLEER. V gene TRBV4-3 combines with J gene TRBJ1-5, with D unclear. Source: peripheral blood, taken 28 days after the second AZD1222 dose. The TCR sequence derives from an adult who received the AZD1222 COVID-19 vaccine. CDR3 coding DNA: TGCGCCAGCAGCCTGAGCCAGCCCCAGCATTTT. Its protein is CASSLSQPQHF.